This TCR beta chain was profiled in a study of shared clonotypes between healthy human individuals. Regarding the study as a whole: Since donors were few, the genetic and exposure-history diversity represented was limited.

This clone was observed a single time. What it recognizes is unknown. Each subset's genomic DNA was split evenly across several immunoSEQ plates. Per the study methods: ImmunoSEQ only sent back junction sequences with no quality scores, so filtering was done differently. TCRdb's copy holds only in-frame clones and misses some; the assay was immunoSEQ multiplex PCR. The DNA was the basis for D and trimming; V, J and clone size are from that table. The sample records hundreds of thousands of clones, 77% being singletons. CDR1 and CDR2 from the germline V gene are SGDLS and YYNGEE. V lost 0 bases to trimming and J lost 6 bases; unmatched junction nucleotides: 7. This CDR3 is 17 amino acids long.

Sequenced input: PBMCs. The chain has TRBV9 and TRBJ2-3, with 13 bases fitting TRBD2. The TCR comes from a woman aged 40 to 55 in good health. Some clones in this sample may be carry-over from other donors' samples. This CDR3 reads CASSVGTSGRVADTQYF. CDR3 bases: TGTGCCAGCAGCGTAGGAACTAGCGGGAGGGTTGCGGATACGCAGTATTTT.